Shown below are 6 T cell receptor beta chains from a single sample sequenced in a study of Graves' ophthalmopathy and Graves' hyperthyroidism. Amplification targeted the TCR beta CDR3 regions, with RNA transcripts as the source material. The library came from an HTBI-primed first-round RT-PCR and a second-round multiplex PCR. TCRdb reanalysed the multiplex PCR reads using MiXCR and keeps one entry per CDR3 protein. The top ten clones hold approximately 4.8% of a sample with 57,000 or so distinct CDR3 sequences, approximately 52% of them seen once. The sequencing input was peripheral blood. The source of these receptors is an adult woman with Graves' ophthalmopathy.

In this sample, this clonotype turned up once. The V gene is TRBV10-3, the J gene TRBJ1-2; tentative D call: TRBD1 (6 bases). Between the trimmed V and J ends, which lost 3 bases and 0 bases, there was a span of 14 bases. The CDR3 covers 16 residues. Per germline, CDR1 ENHRY and CDR2 SYGVKD. CDR3 loop: CAISDSPGVTNYGYTF. Here the CDR3 DNA reads TGTGCCATCAGTGATTCCCCAGGGGTGACTAACTATGGCTACACCTTC.

This clonotype was observed a handful of times. The genes are TRBV20-1 and TRBJ2-1; TRBD2 agrees at 9 bases. Germline loops: CDR1 DFQATT, CDR2 SNEGSKA (reference sequence). The CDR3 is 21 amino acids. With 3 bases clipped from V and 0 bases from J, the junction kept 21 bases outside the gene matches. CDR3 loop: CSARLGRGAGGPGGSYNEQFF. The DNA of the CDR3 is TGCAGTGCTAGGTTGGGGAGAGGAGCGGGAGGCCCCGGGGGCTCCTACAATGAGCAGTTCTTC.

This clonotype showed up many times. The V and J genes are TRBV7-2 and TRBJ1-1; D is perhaps TRBD1 (6 bases). CDR3 length: 18 amino acids. V was trimmed by 1 base and J by 0 bases, leaving 18 bases between them. The germline CDR1 and CDR2 sequences are SGHTA and FQGNSA. CDR3 amino acids: CASSLGYRVTGLNTEAFF. CDR3 coding DNA: TGTGCCAGCAGCTTAGGGTATAGGGTGACAGGCCTGAACACTGAAGCTTTCTTT.

The chain couples TRBV20-1 to TRBJ1-6; 7 bases are a match to TRBD1. CDR1 is DFQATT, CDR2 SNEGSKA, per germline (reference sequence). The CDR3 is made up of 15 amino acids. With 3 bases clipped from V and 10 bases from J, the junction kept 12 bases outside the gene matches. In DNA, the CDR3 is TGCAGTGCTAGTCAAGCAGGGCAGGGGGGCTCACCCCTCCACTTT. Protein sequence: CSASQAGQGGSPLHF.

This clonotype appeared a single time. V and J are TRBV29-1 and TRBJ1-2; the D is unclear. The V gene lost 8 bases and the J gene lost 4 bases, with 11 bases spanning the gap. CDR1 and CDR2 from the germline V gene are SQVTM and ANQGSEA. The CDR3 is made up of 11 amino acids. In nucleotides, the CDR3 is TGCAGCAGCCCCGGTCTCTATGGCTACACCTTC. This codes for CSSPGLYGYTF.

The chain links TRBV6-6 to TRBJ2-7, with 7 bases fitting TRBD2. The trim removed 0 bases at V and 6 bases at J, leaving 2 bases unmatched. The CDR3 consists of 13 residues. Germline assignment: CDR1 MNHNY and CDR2 SVGAGI (reference sequence). The DNA for the CDR3 is TGTGCCAGCAGTTACTCGACTAGCACCGAGCAGTACTTC. Protein product: CASSYSTSTEQYF.